This T cell receptor (beta chain) was captured by sequencing in a study of blood T cells in healthy people across ages. The CDR3 is 15 amino acids. The germline CDR1 and CDR2 sequences are LNHDA and SQIVND (reference sequence). V lost 5 bases to trimming and J lost 0 bases, with 8 bases between them. The use of a sample-barcoded 5' primer and a J-beta primer mix characterized a second PCR of about 6 to 12 cycles. A single record per CDR3 protein comes from TCRdb applying MiXCR to the 5' RACE reads. The sample carries hundreds of thousands of distinct CDR3 sequences, roughly 32% recorded once. This clonotype was obtained from a woman older than 75 in good health. This chain connects TRBV19 to TRBJ2-6; no firm D call. The sample was blood. In nucleotides, the CDR3 is TGTGCCAGTAGTTTCCAGCGCTCTGGGGCCAACGTCCTGACTTTC. This translates into CASSFQRSGANVLTF.